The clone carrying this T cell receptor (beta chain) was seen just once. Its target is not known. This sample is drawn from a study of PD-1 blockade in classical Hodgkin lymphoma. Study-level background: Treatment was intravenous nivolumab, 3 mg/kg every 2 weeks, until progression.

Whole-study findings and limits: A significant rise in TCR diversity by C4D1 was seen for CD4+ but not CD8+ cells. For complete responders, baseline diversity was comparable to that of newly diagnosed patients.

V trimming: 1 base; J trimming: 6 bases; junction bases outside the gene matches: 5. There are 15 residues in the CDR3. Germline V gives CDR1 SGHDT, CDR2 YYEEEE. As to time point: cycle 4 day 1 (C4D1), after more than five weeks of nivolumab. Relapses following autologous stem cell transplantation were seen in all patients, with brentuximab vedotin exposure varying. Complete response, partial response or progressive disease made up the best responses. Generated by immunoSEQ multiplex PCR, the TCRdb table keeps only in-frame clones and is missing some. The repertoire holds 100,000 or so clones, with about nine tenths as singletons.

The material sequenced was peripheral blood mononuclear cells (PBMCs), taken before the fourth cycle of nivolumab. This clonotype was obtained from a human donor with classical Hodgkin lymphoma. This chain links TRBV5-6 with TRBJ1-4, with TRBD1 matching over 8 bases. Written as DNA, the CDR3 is TGTGCCAGCAGCTTGTTCGGGACAGGACATGAAAAACTGTTTTTT. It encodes CASSLFGTGHEKLFF.